The 5 T cell receptor beta chains presented below share a single source sample, sequenced in a study of blood T cell repertoires in COVID-19. Only in-frame clones appear in the TCRdb table, and some are missing; sequencing was by immunoSEQ multiplex PCR. The data show 250,000 or so clones, with 85% to 90% seen just once and about 4% held by the top ten. Sequencing used PBMCs or T cells enriched from blood (not recorded which). Receptors originate from a woman aged 30 to 39 with acute COVID-19.

The chain recombines TRBV18 with TRBJ1-4, with 11 bases aligning to TRBD1. Germline trimming cut 0 bases from V and 7 bases from J; bases unmatched to any gene: 7. The CDR3 runs to 17 residues. The germline V gene encodes CDR1 KGHSH and CDR2 LQKENI. CDR3: CASSPPGQGAPSEKLFF. The CDR3, as DNA: TGTGCCAGCTCACCACCCGGACAGGGGGCGCCGAGTGAAAAACTGTTTTTT.

V usage is TRBV4-1 and J usage is TRBJ1-6; tentative D call: TRBD1 (6 bases). Germline values: CDR1 MGHRA, CDR2 YSYEKL. The CDR3 length is 15 residues. V gave up 1 base and J gave up 8 bases, with 12 bases separating them. Here the CDR3 reads CASSQVGHLDSPLHF. In DNA, the CDR3 is TGCGCCAGCAGCCAAGTGGGACACCTAGATTCACCCCTCCACTTT.

This sequence joins TRBV5-1 and TRBJ2-3; 16 bases agree with TRBD2. The V gene's germline CDR1 is SGHRS and CDR2 YFSETQ. The V segment lost 3 bases and the J segment 5 bases; nucleotides outside the gene matches: 6. This CDR3 has 17 residues. The CDR3 DNA reads TGCGCCAGCAGCTGGCCGGGACTAGCGGGAGGGAGAGATACGCAGTATTTT. Its protein product is CASSWPGLAGGRDTQYF.

The count of this clone is one. J is TRBJ1-2 and V is TRBV6-5; 7 nucleotides agree with TRBD1. V gave up 2 bases and J gave up 0 bases; unmatched junction bases: 0. Looked up from germline, CDR1 is MNHEY and CDR2 is SVGAGI. CDR3 length: 14 amino acids. The CDR3 bases are TGTGCCAGCAGTTACACAGGGGCTAACTATGGCTACACCTTC. Translating gives CASSYTGANYGYTF.

This chain joins TRBV7-9 and TRBJ2-7; a weak D match, TRBD1 (5 bases). The CDR3 extends over 14 amino acids. Germline V CDR1 and CDR2: SEHNR, FQNEAQ (reference sequence). Trimming removed 4 bases at V and 2 bases at J, with 12 bases between. The CDR3 sequence is CASSSLTAAYEQYF. CDR3 sequence (DNA): TGTGCCAGCAGCTCTTTGACAGCCGCCTACGAGCAGTACTTC.